The TCR beta chain under discussion was sequenced for a study of blood T cell repertoires in COVID-19. Using immunoSEQ multiplex PCR, the repertoire was profiled, and TCRdb retains in-frame clones only, with some absent. Of approximately 240,000 clones in the sample, under 90% were seen once. V was shortened by 1 base and J by 4 bases, with 7 bases between the two germline ends. The CDR3 contains 13 residues. CDR1 SGHTA and CDR2 FQGNSA come from the germline V gene. The genes are TRBV7-2 and TRBJ1-2, with D maybe TRBD1 (5 bases). The sample taken for sequencing was peripheral blood. The receptor was isolated from a woman of 80 years or more with active or convalescent COVID-19. CDR3 sequence: CASSLDGGYGYTF. The CDR3 nucleotides are TGTGCCAGCAGCTTAGACGGGGGCTATGGCTACACCTTC.